A single sample gave rise to the 2 T cell receptor beta chains below, sequenced in a study of blood T cell repertoires in COVID-19. Only in-frame clones appear in the TCRdb table, and some are missing; sequencing was by immunoSEQ multiplex PCR. The sample includes over 200,000 clones, approximately 84% of them seen just once. Sequenced material: PBMCs or T cells enriched from blood (not recorded which). The receptors were sampled from a man in his late teens or twenties who had recovered from COVID-19.

V is TRBV7-3 and J is TRBJ1-1; maybe TRBD1 (6 bases). The CDR3 sequence is 15 residues long. Germline CDR1 reads SGHTA; CDR2 reads FQGTGA. V lost 5 bases, J lost 0 bases, and 13 bases lay in between. CDR3 nucleotides: TGTGCCAGCAGCGTCACAGGGATTATGAACACTGAAGCTTTCTTT. Translated: CASSVTGIMNTEAFF.

The chain carries TRBV27 and TRBJ2-7, with D possibly TRBD2 on 6 matching bases. V lost 1 base to trimming and J lost 2 bases, with 12 bases between them. Germline V CDR1 and CDR2: MNHEY, SMNVEV (reference sequence). The CDR3 has 15 amino acids. CDR3 amino acids: CASSLYRGKTYEQYF. The CDR3 nucleotides are TGTGCCAGCAGTTTATATCGCGGGAAAACCTACGAGCAGTACTTC.